One sample yielded the 16 T cell receptor beta chains listed below, sequenced in a study of tissue T cells after allogeneic stem cell transplantation. Here immunoSEQ multiplex PCR was the method, and the copy in TCRdb shows in-frame clones only, minus some. The table lists approximately 45,000 clones, 65% to 85% of them singletons. What was sequenced was sorted cells pooled from one or two spleens. Receptors were obtained from a pool of C57BL/6 mice in good health.

Of note for this clone: All gene names here are mouse names. The CDR3 goes on 1 residue after the read ends, and that part is filled in from the germline J gene. J is TRBJ1-4 and V is TRBV19; D unclear. Germline loops: CDR1 FNHDT, CDR2 SITEND (reference sequence). The CDR3 runs 14 residues. V was pared by 1 base and J by 1 base, with 5 bases between. This CDR3 reads CASSIKYSNERLFF. The CDR3 bases that were read are TGTGCCAGCAGTATAAAGTATTCCAACGAAAGATTATTT.

On this clone itself: Each gene name is a mouse one. The read stops 1 residue short of the end of the CDR3; the missing end is completed from the germline J gene. The rearrangement uses TRBV16 and TRBJ2-5; no definite D call. Trimming left V 3 bases short and J 1 base short, with 5 bases between. Germline CDR1 and CDR2: SGHSA and FRNQAP. The CDR3 covers 13 residues. CDR3 loop: CASSFGHQDTQYF. The CDR3 DNA, read in part, is TGTGCAAGCAGCTTCGGACACCAAGACACCCAGTAC.

This clone showed up just once. These gene names are mouse names. The CDR3 loop reads CASSGTGLTGQLYF. CDR3 DNA, as far as it was read: TGTGCCAGCAGTGGAACAGGGCTCACCGGGCAGCTCTAC. The chain uses TRBV13-1 and TRBJ2-2; possibly TRBD1 for D (6 bases). The CDR3 is cut off 1 residue early in the read; its end comes from the germline J gene. This CDR3 has 14 amino acids. Trimming left V 3 bases short and J 4 bases short, with 10 bases between. Germline V gene lookup returns CDR1 NSHNY and CDR2 SYGAGN.

Concerning this clone: The listed genes are named as in mouse. The read finishes 1 residue shy of the CDR3 end, and the germline J gene is used to complete it. The chain combines TRBV24 with TRBJ2-3; D gene uncertain. V lost 2 bases and J lost 0, with 3 bases in between. Germline CDR1 KGHTA, CDR2 FRNEEI. This CDR3 is 13 amino acids long. CDR3 loop: CASSLNSAETLYF. CDR3 DNA (partial): TGTGCCAGCAGTCTGAACAGTGCAGAAACGCTGTAT.

Of note for this clone: Mouse germline and gene names are used. Here the CDR3 reads CASSLGVAETLYF. The CDR3 DNA, read in part, is TGTGCCAGCAGTTTGGGGGTTGCAGAAACGCTGTAT. The rearrangement links TRBV15 to TRBJ2-3; D is tentatively TRBD1 or TRBD2 (5 bases each). The CDR3 extends 1 residue past the end of the read, so its final part is completed from the germline J gene. In germline, CDR1 is SGHND, CDR2 FRSKSL. The germline V and J ends were trimmed by 3 bases and 2 bases, with 6 bases remaining between them. The CDR3 spans 13 residues.

About this clone itself: Gene and germline names: mouse. The read ends 1 residue early relative to the CDR3; the germline J gene fills the gap. This specimen includes other DNA sequences encoding the same CDR3. The rearrangement links TRBV1 to TRBJ1-4; D not resolved. Germline CDR1 reads NSQYPW; CDR2 reads LRSPGD (reference sequence). The CDR3 sequence is 14 residues long. V was pared by 2 bases and J by 3 bases, with 7 bases between. CDR3 DNA (partial): TGCACCTGCAGTGCACCGGGAGCCAACGAAAGATTATTT. It codes for CTCSAPGANERLF. The CDR3 reads in full as CTCSAPGANERLFF. The whole variable domain, remainder taken from reference TRBV1 and TRBJ1-4, is VTLLEQNPRWRLVPRGQAVNLRCILKNSQYPWMSWYQQDLQKQLQWLFTLRSPGDKEVKSLPGADYLATRVTDTELRLQVANMSQGRTLYCTCSAPGANERLFFGHGTKLSVL.

On this clone itself: Mouse gene names and germline throughout. The read gets to within 1 residue of the CDR3 end, and the germline J gene fills in the rest. J is TRBJ2-1 and V is TRBV13-2, with a weak D call TRBD2 (7 bases). CDR1 and CDR2 (germline): NNHNN, SYGAGS (reference sequence). CDR3 length equals 15 residues. Trimming took off 1 base at V and 3 bases at J, with 11 bases between the two ends. This chain's CDR3 is CASGDPGGGYAEQFF. CDR3 DNA, as far as it was read: TGTGCCAGCGGTGATCCTGGGGGCGGCTATGCTGAGCAGTTC.

This clone was seen only a few times. The genes and germline here are from mouse. Sequencing ends 1 residue short of the CDR3 end; the germline J gene provides the rest. The chain recombines TRBV12-2 with TRBJ2-5; D uncertain. Germline lookup yields CDR1 SGHLS and CDR2 HYDKME. CDR3 size: 10 residues. The V gene lost 1 base and the J gene lost 6 bases, with 1 base spanning the gap. The sequenced CDR3 bases are TGTGCCAGCTCTCTGGACACCCAGTAC. Translated, it gives CASSLDTQY. In full, the CDR3 is CASSLDTQYF.

As concerns this clone: The germline and genes are mouse ones. Sequencing ends 1 residue short of the CDR3 end; the germline J gene provides the rest. The chain carries TRBV12-2 and TRBJ2-5; D not certain. The V end was cut by 1 base, the J end by 6 bases, with 4 bases between. This CDR3 contains 11 residues. Germline V gives CDR1 SGHLS, CDR2 HYDKME. The part of the CDR3 DNA that was read is TGTGCCAGCTCTCTAGCTGACACCCAGTAC. Amino acid sequence: CASSLADTQY. In full, the CDR3 reads CASSLADTQYF.

About this clone itself: Germline and genes here are mouse. The sequenced fragment ends 1 residue before the CDR3 boundary, so the rest is inferred from the germline J gene. The chain recombines TRBV1 with TRBJ2-7, with TRBD1 matching 10 bases. CDR1 and CDR2 (germline): NSQYPW, LRSPGD (reference sequence). The CDR3 contains 14 residues. V lost 4 bases to trimming and J lost 5 bases; unmatched junction nucleotides: 5. The sequenced CDR3 bases are TGCACCTGCAGTGACCGGGACAGGGGTCATGAACAGTAC. This sequence encodes CTCSDRDRGHEQY. The full CDR3 protein reads CTCSDRDRGHEQYF.

Comments on this clone: Genes here carry mouse names. The read comes to an end 1 residue before the CDR3 does, leaving the germline J gene to fill in the end. The chain couples TRBV5 to TRBJ2-3; TRBD2 matches at 11 bases. The V gene end was trimmed by 4 bases and the J gene end by 1 base; junction bases not matched to a gene: 4. The V gene's germline CDR1 is LGHNA and CDR2 YNLKQL (reference sequence). This CDR3 spans 16 amino acids. The part of the CDR3 DNA that was read is TGTGCCAGCAGCCCGGACTGGGGGGAGGGTGCAGAAACGCTGTAT. This translates into CASSPDWGEGAETLY. The CDR3 as a whole reads CASSPDWGEGAETLYF.

In this sample, this clone turned up a few times. Each gene name is a mouse one. The read comes to an end 1 residue before the CDR3 does, leaving the germline J gene to fill in the end. The chain has TRBV3 and TRBJ1-1; no firm D call. Germline CDR1 reads SNHLY; CDR2 reads FYNGKV (reference sequence). Trimming stripped 1 base from V and 4 bases from J, with 4 bases between. There are 12 residues in the CDR3. The CDR3 bases that were read are TGTGCCAGCAGCTTAGGGGCCACAGAAGTCTTC. It specifies CASSLGATEVF. The entire CDR3 sequence reads CASSLGATEVFF.

To note about this clone: The genes are named according to mouse. The DNA ends 1 residue before the CDR3 does, and the rest of the CDR3 is filled in from the germline J gene. The V and J genes are TRBV2 and TRBJ1-2, with a tentative D call TRBD1 (5 bases). This CDR3 is built from 15 residues. CDR1 LGHNA and CDR2 YSYQKL come from the germline V gene. Trimming stripped 0 bases from V and 3 bases from J, with 11 bases between. This chain's CDR3 is CASSQDKGRDSDYTF. Incomplete CDR3 DNA: TGTGCCAGCAGCCAAGATAAGGGGCGCGACTCCGACTACACC.

Of note for this clone: The listed genes are named as in mouse. Coverage ceases 1 residue before the CDR3 finishes, and the germline J gene fills in the end. The chain carries TRBV13-2 and TRBJ2-7; D gene unclear. The CDR3 spans 10 residues. The V gene lost 5 bases and the J gene lost 4 bases, with 4 bases spanning the gap. Germline V gives CDR1 NNHNN, CDR2 SYGAGS (reference sequence). The part of the CDR3 DNA that was read is TGTGCCAGCGGCAAATATGAACAGTAC. Translation gives CASGKYEQY. The full CDR3 protein is CASGKYEQYF.

Comments on this clone: Gene labels here are mouse ones. Sequencing ends 1 residue short of the CDR3 end; the germline J gene provides the rest. The chain employs TRBV2 and TRBJ2-7, with D uncertain. Looked up from germline, CDR1 is LGHNA and CDR2 is YSYQKL. This CDR3 comprises 15 residues. V lost 0 bases and J lost 0, with 9 bases in between. The sequenced CDR3 bases are TGTGCCAGCAGCCAAGAGAGGCTGAGCTCCTATGAACAGTAC. This translates into CASSQERLSSYEQY. From start to end, the CDR3 is CASSQERLSSYEQYF.

Comments on this clone: Gene names follow the mouse nomenclature. The read halts 1 residue ahead of the CDR3 end, with the missing end drawn from the germline J gene. The J gene is TRBJ2-4, the V gene TRBV31; D call uncertain. The V end lost 0 bases, the J end lost 0 bases, and 7 bases lay between the germline ends. The CDR3 is 14 residues long. Germline V gene lookup returns CDR1 GKSSPN and CDR2 SITVG. CDR3 bases read: TGTGCCTGGAGTCTAGAACAAAGTCAAAACACCTTGTAC. Translated: CAWSLEQSQNTLY. The full CDR3 is CAWSLEQSQNTLYF. Full variable domain (missing parts from reference TRBV31 and TRBJ2-4): AQTIHQWPVAEIKAVGSPLSLGCTIKGKSSPNLYWYWQATGGTLQQLFYSITVGQVESVVQLNLSASRPKDDQFILSTEKLLLSHSGFYLCAWSLEQSQNTLYFGAGTRLSVL.